This TCR beta chain emerged from a study of vaccination effects on CD4 cells after COVID-19. Study-level results: Early post-infection timepoints were missing from the study, which also had few convalescent patients. The study found that only 1 of 255 vaccine-induced clones from healthy vaccinees cross-reacted with common cold coronaviruses.

On this clone: The antigen is undetermined.

It was after around 10 days of culture that CD4+ T cells were isolated. According to the study, vaccine recipients showed no prior SARS-CoV-2 infection and negative nucleocapsid antibodies. Fresh IL-2-containing medium replaced half the medium on days 3 and 7. Repertoires were generated with immunoSEQ multiplex PCR, while TCRdb's copy carries only in-frame clones and drops some. The repertoire holds about 28,000 clones, with about 60% as singletons. The germline V and J ends were trimmed by 5 bases and 0 bases, with 20 bases remaining between them. This CDR3 contains 18 residues. Germline V gene sequence: CDR1 MNHEY, CDR2 SMNVEV (reference sequence).

The sample in question was CD4+ T cells from PBMCs cultured without peptide, obtained before COVID-19 vaccination. The chain employs TRBV27 and TRBJ2-1, with a possible D match to TRBD1 (5 bases). This sequence was found in a human donor who received a COVID-19 vaccine. The CDR3 DNA reads TGTGCCAGCAGTCGCACGGTAGGGGTCTCCAGCTCCTACAATGAGCAGTTCTTC. Translating it yields CASSRTVGVSSSYNEQFF.